The 23 T cell receptor beta chains presented below share a single source sample, sequenced in a study of cytomegalovirus exposure and HLA in healthy donors. PCR used 60 Vbeta primers and 13 Jbeta primers. Data came from immunoSEQ multiplex PCR; TCRdb stores just in-frame clones and leaves some out. Among roughly 130,000 clones listed, more than 65% were seen once. The sample consisted of PBMCs. These receptors all come from a woman aged 18-30 years in good health and CMV-seropositive.

This clone appeared once. J is TRBJ2-7 and V is TRBV11-3; 8 bases line up with TRBD2. This CDR3 comprises 12 residues. After removal of 6 bases from V and 4 bases from J, the junction contained 2 bases not matched to a gene. CDR1 SGHNT and CDR2 YENEEA come from the germline V gene. The CDR3 DNA is TGTGCCAGCAGTTCGGGGGGGTACGAGCAGTACTTC. This gives the protein CASSSGGYEQYF.

The V gene is TRBV4-1, the J gene TRBJ2-7; D is undetermined. CDR3 size: 12 residues. Germline lookup yields CDR1 MGHRA and CDR2 YSYEKL. V dropped 0 bases and J dropped 6 bases, with 6 bases sitting between them. The CDR3 here is CASSQEGVEQYF. The CDR3 region has the DNA TGCGCCAGCAGCCAAGAAGGAGTCGAGCAGTACTTC.

The chain couples TRBV28 to TRBJ2-5; tentatively, D is TRBD1 (6 bases). V lost 3 bases and J lost 3, with 20 bases in between. This CDR3 comprises 17 residues. CDR1 and CDR2 from the germline V gene are MDHEN and SYDVKM. The CDR3 reads CASSFYRPGTKKETQYF. The CDR3 nucleotides are TGTGCCAGCAGTTTTTACCGACCCGGGACAAAGAAAGAGACCCAGTACTTC.

This chain uses TRBV6-1 with TRBJ1-6, with D unresolved. The CDR3 runs to 15 residues. From germline, CDR1 is MNHNS and CDR2 SASEGT. Trimming took 2 bases from V and 2 from J, leaving 7 bases between them. The CDR3 bases are TGTGCCAGCAGTGAATTGGAGACCTATAATTCACCCCTCCACTTT. This codes for CASSELETYNSPLHF.

The chain uses TRBV6-5 and TRBJ2-7; D remains unclear. Germline lookup yields CDR1 MNHEY and CDR2 SVGAGI. The V end was cut by 2 bases, the J end by 4 bases, with 9 bases between. CDR3 length: 13 residues. The CDR3 spells CASSYGLNYEQYF. CDR3 DNA sequence: TGTGCCAGCAGTTACGGTCTAAATTACGAGCAGTACTTC.

The chain uses TRBV5-1 and TRBJ2-5; D is unclear. V gave up 3 bases and J gave up 1 base, with 4 bases separating them. The germline V gene encodes CDR1 SGHRS and CDR2 YFSETQ. There are 12 residues in the CDR3. CDR3 sequence (DNA): TGCGCCAGCAGCTCCAGCCAAGAGACCCAGTACTTC. It is translated as CASSSSQETQYF.

As to this clone: Sequence at one end of the junction differs from germline and may be a read error. The V and J genes are TRBV7-9 and TRBJ2-7, with TRBD2 identical over 7 bases. Per germline, CDR1 SEHNR and CDR2 FQNEAQ (reference sequence). This CDR3 region has 13 residues. The CDR3 DNA follows: TGTTCCAGCAGCTTAGTTGCGGGGGTTGAGCAGTACTTC. Its translation: CSSSLVAGVEQYF.

V gene TRBV4-2 combines with J gene TRBJ2-7, with 8 bases fitting TRBD2. The CDR3 consists of 16 residues. V lost 0 bases to trimming and J lost 4 bases; unmatched junction nucleotides: 8. The germline V gene has CDR1 LGHNA and CDR2 YNFKEQ. The CDR3 bases are TGTGCCAGCAGCCAAGACCCCGGCGGCGGGGGGTACGAGCAGTACTTC. Protein: CASSQDPGGGGYEQYF.

CDR3 coding DNA: TGTGCCAGCAGTTACGGCCAGCGGGGCGAGCAGTACTTC. Protein sequence: CASSYGQRGEQYF. The V and J genes are TRBV6-5 and TRBJ2-7; 7 nucleotides line up with TRBD2. Losses at the gene ends were 2 bases for V and 6 bases for J; bases not matched to a gene: 4. The CDR3 extends over 13 amino acids. From germline, CDR1 is MNHEY and CDR2 SVGAGI.

The chain employs TRBV5-1 and TRBJ1-2; unclear D gene. This CDR3 is 14 amino acids long. Trimming removed 7 bases from V and 0 bases from J, with 13 bases in between. Per germline, CDR1 SGHRS and CDR2 YFSETQ. CDR3 protein: CASGGRETNYGYTF. The CDR3 DNA sequence: TGCGCCAGCGGCGGTAGAGAAACTAACTATGGCTACACCTTC.

As concerns this clone: The sample contains more than one DNA sequence encoding this CDR3. J is TRBJ2-2 and V is TRBV28; perhaps TRBD1 as D (7 bases). Germline V gene sequence: CDR1 MDHEN, CDR2 SYDVKM. There are 14 residues in the CDR3. V was clipped by 5 bases and J by 5 bases, with 12 bases between them. CDR3 nucleotide sequence: TGTGCCAGCAGTCCCCCAGGGGGGACCGGGGAGCTGTTTTTT. It specifies CASSPPGGTGELFF.

The chain employs TRBV4-2 and TRBJ2-5; 13 positions match TRBD2. This CDR3 spans 22 amino acids. V dropped 0 bases and J dropped 0; count of bases not matched to a gene: 16. Germline CDR1 is LGHNA and CDR2 is YNFKEQ. The CDR3 here is CASSQDHSIRTSGGLYQETQYF. CDR3 nucleotides: TGTGCCAGCAGCCAAGACCATTCTATCCGGACTAGCGGGGGATTGTACCAAGAGACCCAGTACTTC.

The chain combines TRBV6-6 with TRBJ2-6; D gene ambiguous. This CDR3 is 15 amino acids long. CDR1 is MNHNY, CDR2 SVGAGI, per germline (reference sequence). With 6 bases removed from V and 1 base from J, the gap between germline ends came to 10 bases. The chain's CDR3 is CASRNGLSGANVLTF. DNA of the CDR3: TGTGCCAGCAGAAACGGGTTATCTGGGGCCAACGTCCTGACTTTC.

The chain joins TRBV30 to TRBJ2-1; TRBD2 is a possible D gene (6 bases). Germline V gene sequence: CDR1 GTSNPN, CDR2 SVGIG (reference sequence). The germline V and J ends were trimmed by 3 bases and 3 bases, with 15 bases remaining between them. This CDR3 spans 15 amino acids. Here the CDR3 DNA reads TGTGCCTGGAGCCCTGGGGGGAGTCTCTACAATGAGCAGTTCTTC. Protein sequence: CAWSPGGSLYNEQFF.

The V and J genes are TRBV6-1 and TRBJ1-1; D may be TRBD1 (6 bases). The CDR3 length is 17 residues. From germline, CDR1 is MNHNS and CDR2 SASEGT. V was pared by 2 bases and J by 4 bases, with 20 bases between. The CDR3, as DNA: TGTGCCAGCAGTGAACACGGGCAGGGGACGTTGGGCACTGAAGCTTTCTTT. It encodes CASSEHGQGTLGTEAFF.

The V gene is TRBV28, the J gene TRBJ2-7, with D hard to call. Germline loops: CDR1 MDHEN, CDR2 SYDVKM. This CDR3 region has 12 residues. Deletions cut 4 bases from V and 7 bases from J, with 11 bases between. For the CDR3, the DNA is TGTGCCAGCAGTTCATCCGAGTGGGAGCAGTACTTC. It yields the protein CASSSSEWEQYF.

This clone has a single count. This chain uses TRBV4-1 with TRBJ1-1; D unresolved. The CDR3 covers 13 residues. The germline gives CDR1 MGHRA, CDR2 YSYEKL. V shed 1 base and J shed 11 bases, with 14 bases lying between them. The CDR3, as DNA: TGCGCCAGCAGCCAAGGACTCAAGGTTCGGGCTTTCTTT. This translates into CASSQGLKVRAFF.

The chain couples TRBV18 to TRBJ2-1; 7 bases are a match to TRBD2. In germline, CDR1 is KGHSH, CDR2 LQKENI. This CDR3 contains 16 residues. The ends lost 3 bases at V and 5 bases at J; junction bases unmatched: 10. The CDR3 protein is CASSPPPSGVHNEQFF. CDR3 nucleotides: TGTGCCAGCTCACCCCCTCCGAGCGGGGTCCACAATGAGCAGTTCTTC.

The chain is built from TRBV10-2 and TRBJ2-2; 7 bases agree with TRBD2. With 0 bases clipped from V and 2 bases from J, the junction kept 3 bases outside the gene matches. The CDR3 sequence is 16 residues long. Germline V CDR1 and CDR2: WSHSY, SAAADI. CDR3 bases: TGCGCCAGCAGTGAGTCGGGAGGGGCCAACACCGGGGAGCTGTTTTTT. Translation gives CASSESGGANTGELFF.

The chain combines TRBV28 with TRBJ2-7, with 12 positions matching TRBD2. This CDR3 has 16 residues. J gave up 5 bases and V 2 bases, and 7 bases lay outside the gene matches. The germline V gene has CDR1 MDHEN and CDR2 SYDVKM. CDR3 protein: CASSLRTSSGGDEQYF. The CDR3 nucleotides are TGTGCCAGCAGTTTAAGAACTTCTAGCGGGGGGGACGAGCAGTACTTC.

V usage is TRBV2 and J usage is TRBJ2-5; D perhaps matches TRBD2 (5 bases). The DNA end lines up better with TRBJ2-7; the J call may be wrong. The CDR3 sequence is 15 residues long. The germline CDR1 and CDR2 sequences are SNHLY and FYNNEI. The CDR3 region has the DNA TGTGCCAGCAGTGAAGCGCTTGGAGGCAACTACGAGCAGTACTTC. It translates to CASSEALGGNYEQYF.

V gene TRBV6-4 combines with J gene TRBJ2-6; TRBD1 agrees at 11 bases. The V and J ends lost 5 bases and 0 bases, in that order; junction bases with no gene match: 3. The V gene's germline CDR1 is MRHNA and CDR2 SNTAGT. The CDR3 has 17 amino acids. CDR3 residues: CASSSGTGGSGANVLTF. As DNA, the CDR3 is TGTGCCAGCAGTTCCGGGACAGGGGGCTCTGGGGCCAACGTCCTGACTTTC.

The V call is TRBV19, the J call TRBJ2-3; D might be TRBD1 (5 bases). The CDR3 spans 15 residues. V was cut by 6 bases and J by 2 bases, with 15 bases left in between. CDR1 is LNHDA, CDR2 SQIVND, per germline (reference sequence). As DNA, the CDR3 is TGTGCCAGTAGCGTGGGTGGACAACACACAGATACGCAGTATTTT. Protein sequence: CASSVGGQHTDTQYF. Complete variable domain (other parts from reference TRBV19 and TRBJ2-3): DGGITQSPKYLFRKEGQNVTLSCEQNLNHDAMYWYRQDPGQGLRLIYYSQIVNDFQKGDIAEGYSVSREKKESFPLTVTSAQKNPTAFYLCASSVGGQHTDTQYFGPGTRLTVL.